This T cell receptor beta chain was identified in a study of blood T cell repertoires in COVID-19. Turning to the study itself: Italy, Spain and the United States were the sources of the convalescent and acute COVID-19 samples.

In the source study's methods: Quantification of nucleated cells was approximated via reference gene primer amplification. Generated by immunoSEQ multiplex PCR, the TCRdb table keeps only in-frame clones and is missing some. The V and J calls and the clone size are those of that table, but D and trimming were determined from the DNA. The sample carries about 300,000 clones, about nine tenths recorded once. The V segment lost 3 bases and the J segment 5 bases; nucleotides outside the gene matches: 7. Germline V lookup: CDR1 SGHRS, CDR2 YFSETQ. CDR3 length equals 15 residues. The sequence derives from a young woman with COVID-19, enrolled during active disease. This chain links TRBV5-1 with TRBJ1-4; 7 bases map to TRBD1. Material for sequencing was peripheral blood. The CDR3 nucleotides are TGCGCCAGCAGCTCGGCAGGGGGGAGGAATGAAAAACTGTTTTTT. Amino acids: CASSSAGGRNEKLFF.